The 24 T cell receptor beta chains below all came from one sample that was sequenced in a study of shared clonotypes between healthy human individuals. TCRdb's table, derived via immunoSEQ multiplex PCR, lists solely in-frame clones and lacks some. The repertoire has over 2 million clones, roughly 90% of them found once; the top ten carry about 0.36%. The source material was naive CD4+ T cells from PBMCs. Regarding subset: CD45RA+ positively selected. These receptors were obtained from a man younger than 35 in good health. Some clones in this sample may be carry-over from other donors' samples.

The rearrangement links TRBV19 to TRBJ1-2, with D possibly TRBD1 on 6 matching bases. This CDR3 comprises 14 residues. Trimming removed 5 bases from V and 3 bases from J, with 13 bases in between. CDR1 LNHDA and CDR2 SQIVND come from the germline V gene (reference sequence). The CDR3 protein is CASSPQGRHYGYTF. CDR3 in DNA: TGTGCCAGTAGTCCGCAGGGGAGGCACTATGGCTACACCTTC.

The chain employs TRBV5-1 and TRBJ2-7, with 8 bases matching TRBD2. This CDR3 has 14 amino acids. J was trimmed by 1 base and V by 5 bases; bases with no gene match: 5. CDR1 and CDR2 (germline): SGHRS, YFSETQ. The CDR3 bases are TGCGCCAGCAGGGGGGTAGCGGGATCCTACGAGCAGTACTTC. Translating gives CASRGVAGSYEQYF.

As for this clone: At the DNA level, this CDR3 is encoded by other sequences in the same sample as well. V gene TRBV5-1 combines with J gene TRBJ2-7, with TRBD1 matching over 7 bases. The CDR3 runs 12 residues. From germline, CDR1 is SGHRS and CDR2 YFSETQ. V was clipped by 3 bases and J by 5 bases; unmatched bases: 2. CDR3 coding DNA: TGCGCCAGCAGCTCACAGGGGAACGAGCAGTACTTC. It yields the protein CASSSQGNEQYF.

The rearrangement uses TRBV7-2 and TRBJ2-2; no definite D call. The CDR3 has 12 residues. V was trimmed by 5 bases and J by 7 bases, leaving 8 bases between them. Germline-derived CDR1 and CDR2 are SGHTA and FQGNSA. The CDR3 bases are TGTGCCAGCAGCCGGATCGACGGGGAGCTGTTTTTT. Translation gives CASSRIDGELFF.

V usage is TRBV25-1 and J usage is TRBJ1-4; D not resolved. The germline CDR1 and CDR2 sequences are MGHDK and SYGVNS. The length of the CDR3 is 14 residues. V lost 2 bases to trimming and J lost 3 bases, with 7 bases between them. DNA for the CDR3: TGTGCCAGCAGTGAAGTTAGGGCTAATGAAAAACTGTTTTTT. Translating it yields CASSEVRANEKLFF.

This rearrangement joins TRBV28 to TRBJ1-1, with D possibly matching TRBD1 (5 bases). The CDR3 consists of 16 residues. Germline V CDR1 and CDR2: MDHEN, SYDVKM. V shed 5 bases and J shed 1 base, with 17 bases lying between them. The CDR3 DNA reads as TGTGCCAGCAGTCCAAGTCTGGGGGGTGGGAACACTGAAGCTTTCTTT. It yields the protein CASSPSLGGGNTEAFF.

The rearrangement links TRBV4-3 to TRBJ2-2; D remains ambiguous. The length of the CDR3 is 14 residues. Per the germline V gene, CDR1 is LGHNA and CDR2 is YSLEER. Trimming took off 0 bases at V and 9 bases at J, with 11 bases between the two ends. CDR3 residues: CASSQDTGRRELFF. CDR3 sequence (DNA): TGCGCCAGCAGCCAAGATACGGGCCGGAGGGAGCTGTTTTTT.

This clone appeared once. Other DNA sequences in this specimen translate into the identical CDR3. The chain recombines TRBV30 with TRBJ2-5, with D unclear. The V gene's germline CDR1 is GTSNPN and CDR2 SVGIG (reference sequence). The CDR3 covers 12 residues. V dropped 0 bases and J dropped 5 bases, with 7 bases sitting between them. CDR3 in DNA: TGTGCCTGGAGTGTGGGGTCGGAGACCCAGTACTTC. It is translated as CAWSVGSETQYF.

The genes are TRBV7-9 and TRBJ2-3; 12 nucleotides align to TRBD2. The CDR3 contains 17 residues. The germline gives CDR1 SEHNR, CDR2 FQNEAQ (reference sequence). V lost 5 bases, J lost 5 bases, and 11 bases stayed unmatched. CDR3 protein: CASSLISASGRGDTQYF. CDR3 DNA sequence: TGTGCCAGCAGCCTAATTTCGGCTAGCGGGAGGGGAGATACGCAGTATTTT.

The chain carries TRBV6-4 and TRBJ2-2; 8 positions match TRBD1. The CDR3 totals 15 residues. Trimming took 6 bases from V and 4 from J; bases not matched to a gene: 7. Germline V gives CDR1 MRHNA, CDR2 SNTAGT. The CDR3 is CASSGQGGTTGELFF. CDR3 DNA sequence: TGTGCCAGCAGCGGACAGGGTGGGACCACCGGGGAGCTGTTTTTT.

CDR3 protein: CASNTMAWQNLLNTEAFF. CDR3 nucleotide sequence: TGTGCCAGCAACACTATGGCGTGGCAGAACCTATTGAACACTGAAGCTTTCTTT. The J gene is TRBJ1-1, the V gene TRBV28, with D hard to call. Trimming removed 7 bases at V and 0 bases at J, with 24 bases between. The CDR3 contains 18 residues. Germline V gene sequence: CDR1 MDHEN, CDR2 SYDVKM.

The J gene is TRBJ1-5, the V gene TRBV6-1; no definite D call. V shed 0 bases and J shed 9 bases, with 15 bases lying between them. The CDR3 runs to 15 residues. Germline V CDR1 and CDR2: MNHNS, SASEGT. CDR3 DNA: TGTGCCAGCAGTGAAGCGTACCCGACAATCCCGCCCCAGCATTTT. This encodes CASSEAYPTIPPQHF.

The chain is built from TRBV4-1 and TRBJ1-4; the match to TRBD1 covers 9 bases. V gave up 1 base and J gave up 10 bases; unmatched junction bases: 13. This CDR3 is built from 17 residues. Germline V CDR1 and CDR2: MGHRA, YSYEKL. Written as DNA, the CDR3 is TGCGCCAGCAGCCAAGTCCCGGGACAGGGACGGGGTGGAAAACTGTTTTTT. It specifies CASSQVPGQGRGGKLFF.

The chain joins TRBV6-6 to TRBJ1-3; tentatively, D is TRBD1 (5 bases). This CDR3 contains 15 residues. Germline values: CDR1 MNHNY, CDR2 SVGAGI (reference sequence). The V and J ends lost 4 bases and 0 bases respectively, with 10 bases between them. The CDR3 loop reads CASSFTGGSGNTIYF. CDR3 bases: TGTGCCAGCAGTTTTACTGGGGGCTCTGGAAACACCATATATTTT.

This clone was counted a few times. CDR3 coding DNA: TGTGCCAGCAGCTTAGGGAGTGATGGCTACACCTTC. This sequence encodes CASSLGSDGYTF. This chain connects TRBV11-2 to TRBJ1-2; D call uncertain. The CDR3 is 12 amino acids. The germline V gene encodes CDR1 SGHAT and CDR2 FQNNGV. The V end lost 1 base, the J end lost 6 bases, and 6 bases lay between the germline ends. The complete variable domain, with remaining parts taken from reference TRBV11-2 and TRBJ1-2, reads EAGVAQSPRYKIIEKRQSVAFWCNPISGHATLYWYQQILGQGPKLLIQFQNNGVVDDSQLPKDRFSAERLKGVDSTLKIQPAKLEDSAVYLCASSLGSDGYTFGSGTRLTVV.

The rearrangement uses TRBV5-1 and TRBJ2-6; 7 bases are a match to TRBD2. After removal of 3 bases from V and 0 bases from J, the junction contained 9 bases not matched to a gene. This CDR3 spans 18 amino acids. CDR1 and CDR2 from the germline V gene are SGHRS and YFSETQ. The CDR3: CASSSNLAVASGANVLTF. The CDR3, as DNA: TGCGCCAGCAGCTCGAACCTAGCGGTAGCCTCTGGGGCCAACGTCCTGACTTTC.

The gene calls are TRBV12-5 and TRBJ2-6; TRBD1 agrees at 8 bases. The CDR3 is 17 amino acids. V shed 5 bases, J shed 2 bases, and the junction held 8 bases outside the gene matches. Germline CDR1 is LGHNT and CDR2 is FRNRAP. This chain's CDR3 is CASGPRQGKAGANVLTF. The CDR3 DNA is TGTGCTAGTGGTCCCCGACAGGGGAAAGCTGGGGCCAACGTCCTGACTTTC.

In this sample, this clone turned up once. The V gene is TRBV4-1, the J gene TRBJ2-1; 7 positions match TRBD1. This CDR3 is 15 amino acids long. Germline assignment: CDR1 MGHRA and CDR2 YSYEKL. With V trimmed by 3 bases and J by 6 bases, 8 bases remained unmatched. The chain's CDR3 is CASSHITSGGNEQFF. The DNA of the CDR3 is TGCGCCAGCAGCCATATAACTTCAGGGGGCAATGAGCAGTTCTTC.

The chain combines TRBV5-4 with TRBJ2-1, with D perhaps TRBD2 (5 bases). The V gene's germline CDR1 is SGHNT and CDR2 YYREEE (reference sequence). V lost 4 bases to trimming and J lost 9 bases, with 17 bases between them. This CDR3 contains 14 residues. DNA of the CDR3: TGTGCCAGCAGCCTCAACTTGGCCGAGGGTGAGCAGTTCTTC. As protein: CASSLNLAEGEQFF.

The rearrangement joins TRBV10-3 to TRBJ2-2; 8 bases map to TRBD1. J was trimmed by 5 bases and V by 0 bases; bases with no gene match: 5. Germline V gene lookup returns CDR1 ENHRY and CDR2 SYGVKD. The CDR3 has 16 residues. The CDR3 protein is CAISESQGARTGELFF. CDR3 bases: TGTGCCATCAGTGAGTCTCAGGGGGCAAGGACCGGGGAGCTGTTTTTT.

The chain couples TRBV6-1 to TRBJ2-7; 10 bases map to TRBD1. The J segment lost 4 bases and the V segment lost 5 bases, leaving 8 bases of the junction unmatched. CDR1 and CDR2 (germline): MNHNS, SASEGT. The length of the CDR3 is 15 residues. The CDR3 DNA reads TGTGCCAGCAGTCCGGGGACAGGGGCGCGGTACGAGCAGTACTTC. Its translation: CASSPGTGARYEQYF.

This clone was seen a few times. The chain is built from TRBV11-1 and TRBJ2-4; the match to TRBD1 covers 9 bases. CDR3 size: 14 residues. The V gene end was trimmed by 3 bases and the J gene end by 3 bases; junction bases not matched to a gene: 0. Germline CDR1 and CDR2: SGHAT and FQDESV (reference sequence). The CDR3 region is CASSLDRGKNIQYF. The CDR3 bases are TGTGCCAGCAGCTTGGACAGGGGCAAAAACATTCAGTACTTC.

In nucleotides, the CDR3 is TGTGCCAGCAACCTGGAAACGGGAGGGTGGACCCAGTACTTC. Amino acids: CASNLETGGWTQYF. The genes are TRBV6-1 and TRBJ2-5, with 8 positions matching TRBD2. After removal of 7 bases from V and 7 bases from J, the junction contained 11 bases not matched to a gene. There are 14 residues in the CDR3. Germline CDR1 and CDR2: MNHNS and SASEGT.

V and J are TRBV11-2 and TRBJ2-1; possibly TRBD2 for D (6 bases). The CDR3 length is 14 residues. CDR1 is SGHAT and CDR2 is FQNNGV in the germline V gene. Trimming pared 5 bases from V and 0 bases from J, leaving 8 bases between. In DNA form, the CDR3 reads TGTGCCAGCAGCAGGGGAGGCTCCTACAATGAGCAGTTCTTC. It is translated as CASSRGGSYNEQFF.